This T cell receptor beta chain stems from a study of blood T cell repertoires in COVID-19. For the study at large: Samples representing acute and convalescent COVID-19 were sourced from the United States, Italy and Spain. The cDNA or gDNA used as material had been derived from T cells, B-cell-depleted T cells, or PBMCs.

The trim removed 5 bases at V and 0 bases at J, leaving 7 bases unmatched. This CDR3 is built from 15 residues. Looked up from germline, CDR1 is LNHDA and CDR2 is SQIVND (reference sequence). Methods used by the authors: Counts of nucleated cells, estimated from reference gene primer amplification, were obtained. Here immunoSEQ multiplex PCR was the method, and the copy in TCRdb shows in-frame clones only, minus some. That table is the source of V, J and clone size, and D and trimming were worked out from the DNA. The table records about 120,000 clones, about four fifths of them present only once. The chain links TRBV19 to TRBJ2-7; 7 bases are a match to TRBD2. This TCR was sampled from a man aged 55 to 70 with active or convalescent COVID-19. Material for sequencing was peripheral blood. CDR3 loop: CASSPPGTNSYEQYF. The CDR3 DNA is TGTGCCAGTAGTCCCCCGGGGACTAACTCCTACGAGCAGTACTTC.